These 11 T cell receptor beta chains share one sample of origin, sequenced in a study of cytomegalovirus exposure and HLA in healthy donors (dated by TCRdb to 2016 to 2017). Receptor amplification or capture employed the immunoSEQ multiplex PCR assay. For the multiplex PCR, a mixture combining 60 forward primers for TCR Vbeta segments and 13 reverse primers for TCR Jbeta segments was used. TCRdb retrieved this table from immuneACCESS and kept in-frame rearrangements only. Not all clones are present; in checked studies, unresolved V genes account for under half, and no reason is known for the remainder. For this sample there are approximately 96,000 clones; roughly 70% appear just once. The ten biggest clones cover approximately 1.8% of the sample. Source material: PBMCs. All receptors derive from a male donor in good health and CMV-seronegative.

The rearrangement links TRBV27 to TRBJ1-1, with a tentative D call TRBD1 (5 bases). The CDR3 length is 12 residues. Germline CDR1 and CDR2: MNHEY and SMNVEV (reference sequence). With 8 bases removed from V and 4 bases from J, the gap between germline ends came to 11 bases. The CDR3 sequence: CASGRGGTEAFF. The DNA for the CDR3 is TGTGCCAGCGGGCGGGGGGGCACTGAAGCTTTCTTT.

The sample holds a few counts of this clone. The chain joins TRBV28 to TRBJ2-4, with a possible D match to TRBD1 (6 bases). V shed 5 bases and J shed 0 bases, with 14 bases lying between them. Germline lookup yields CDR1 MDHEN and CDR2 SYDVKM. This CDR3 contains 16 residues. CDR3 loop: CASSAGTNVAKNIQYF. DNA of the CDR3: TGTGCCAGCAGTGCCGGGACAAATGTAGCCAAAAACATTCAGTACTTC.

The CDR3 DNA follows: TGTGCCAGCAGCTTAGTCCCAGGGGACACCATTGAAGCTTTCTTT. Translation gives CASSLVPGDTIEAFF. The rearrangement links TRBV7-8 to TRBJ1-1; possible D gene TRBD1, 6 bases. CDR1 and CDR2 (germline): SGHVS, FQNEAQ. V was trimmed by 1 base and J by 7 bases, leaving 16 bases between them. The CDR3 length is 15 residues.

V gene TRBV30 combines with J gene TRBJ1-2; the match to TRBD1 covers 10 bases. From germline, CDR1 is GTSNPN and CDR2 SVGIG (reference sequence). This CDR3 comprises 14 residues. V gave up 5 bases and J gave up 5 bases; unmatched junction bases: 8. The CDR3, as DNA: TGTGCCTGGTTGAGGGACAGGGGTCTTTATGGCTACACCTTC. It translates to CAWLRDRGLYGYTF.

This clone was recorded a few times. The V call is TRBV27, the J call TRBJ1-5; D gene uncertain. CDR3 length: 15 amino acids. Trimming shortened V by 1 base and J by 3 bases, and 10 bases separated the two germline ends. Germline V gene data show CDR1 as MNHEY and CDR2 as SMNVEV (reference sequence). CDR3 nucleotides: TGTGCCAGCAGTTTATTGGGCTCCTTCAATCAGCCCCAGCATTTT. It specifies CASSLLGSFNQPQHF.

This chain connects TRBV5-1 to TRBJ1-1, with 7 bases that match TRBD1. J gave up 10 bases and V 4 bases, and 13 bases lay outside the gene matches. The V gene's germline CDR1 is SGHRS and CDR2 YFSETQ. CDR3 length: 14 amino acids. This CDR3 is CASSQDGQAVGAFF. The CDR3 region has the DNA TGCGCCAGCAGCCAGGACGGACAGGCTGTGGGAGCTTTCTTT.

This chain joins TRBV11-2 and TRBJ2-7; TRBD1 aligns across 8 bases. The trim removed 2 bases at V and 0 bases at J, leaving 6 bases unmatched. Germline loops: CDR1 SGHAT, CDR2 FQNNGV. The CDR3 loop spans 16 amino acids. CDR3 nucleotide sequence: TGTGCCAGCAGCTTAATCCGGGACAGGAGCTCCTACGAGCAGTACTTC. Protein sequence: CASSLIRDRSSYEQYF.

This rearrangement joins TRBV9 to TRBJ2-3; weak D call: TRBD2 (6 bases). The CDR3 extends over 14 amino acids. CDR1 is SGDLS and CDR2 is YYNGEE in the germline V gene. Trimming shortened V by 4 bases and J by 2 bases, and 11 bases separated the two germline ends. CDR3 bases: TGTGCCAGCAGCTCCCGGGACTCCACAGATACGCAGTATTTT. Translating it yields CASSSRDSTDTQYF.

This chain joins TRBV27 and TRBJ2-2; TRBD1 matches at 10 bases. Germline trimming cut 7 bases from V and 6 bases from J; bases unmatched to any gene: 5. CDR3 length: 14 amino acids. Germline-derived CDR1 and CDR2 are MNHEY and SMNVEV (reference sequence). CDR3 sequence reads: CASNSGTGAGELFF. As DNA, the CDR3 is TGTGCCAGCAACTCCGGGACAGGGGCCGGGGAGCTGTTTTTT.

The chain has TRBV2 and TRBJ1-4, with D perhaps matching TRBD1 (6 bases). Between the trimmed V and J ends, which lost 2 bases and 3 bases, there was a span of 10 bases. The CDR3 loop spans 15 amino acids. Germline V gene sequence: CDR1 SNHLY, CDR2 FYNNEI. CDR3 protein: CASSEIGTPNEKLFF. The CDR3 DNA follows: TGTGCCAGCAGTGAAATTGGGACACCTAATGAAAAACTGTTTTTT.

This clone has just a few counts. This chain links TRBV28 with TRBJ2-3, with D uncertain. Trimming pared 3 bases from V and 2 bases from J, leaving 6 bases between. The CDR3 has 13 residues. Germline CDR1 reads MDHEN; CDR2 reads SYDVKM. The CDR3 is CASSFGATDTQYF. CDR3 bases: TGTGCCAGCAGTTTCGGAGCCACAGATACGCAGTATTTT.